This T cell receptor beta chain stems from a study of CD8+ T cells in alopecia areata. About the study: Scalp area affected, as a percentage, set the severity score of treated patients.

Unmatched junction bases numbered 10, after V lost 4 bases and J lost 10 bases. Germline values: CDR1 PRHDT, CDR2 FYEKMQ (reference sequence). The CDR3 loop spans 15 amino acids. Treatment described: oral pan-JAK inhibitor, 5-10 mg twice daily. Peripheral blood and lesional scalp punch biopsies came from alopecia areata patients. The authors extracted RNA and reverse transcribed it into cDNA as the sequencing template. TCRdb's copy holds only in-frame clones and misses some; the assay was immunoSEQ multiplex PCR. The sample lists about 180,000 clones; around 51% were seen once. The source of this sequence is a human donor with alopecia areata. This chain connects TRBV13 to TRBJ1-6; TRBD1 matches 7 bases. The specimen comprised CD8+ T cells sorted from blood, sampled between weeks 51 and 52, from a patient treated with tofacitinib. The CDR3 is CASSSRQGLWSPLHF. CDR3 nucleotides: TGTGCCAGCAGCTCTCGACAGGGACTTTGGTCACCCCTCCACTTT.